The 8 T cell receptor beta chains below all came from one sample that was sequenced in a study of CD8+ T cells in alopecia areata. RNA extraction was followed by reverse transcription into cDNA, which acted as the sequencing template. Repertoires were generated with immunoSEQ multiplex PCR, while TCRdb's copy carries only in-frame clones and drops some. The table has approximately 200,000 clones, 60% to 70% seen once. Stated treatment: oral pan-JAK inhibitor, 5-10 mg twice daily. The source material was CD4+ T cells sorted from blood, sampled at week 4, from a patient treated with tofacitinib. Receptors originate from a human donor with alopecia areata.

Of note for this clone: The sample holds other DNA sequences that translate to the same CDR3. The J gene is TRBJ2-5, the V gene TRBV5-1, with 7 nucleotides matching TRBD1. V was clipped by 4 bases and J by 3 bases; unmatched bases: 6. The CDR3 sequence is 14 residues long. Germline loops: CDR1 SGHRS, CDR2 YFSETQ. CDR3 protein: CASSLRQGEETQYF. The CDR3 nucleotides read TGCGCCAGCAGCCTTAGACAGGGTGAAGAGACCCAGTACTTC.

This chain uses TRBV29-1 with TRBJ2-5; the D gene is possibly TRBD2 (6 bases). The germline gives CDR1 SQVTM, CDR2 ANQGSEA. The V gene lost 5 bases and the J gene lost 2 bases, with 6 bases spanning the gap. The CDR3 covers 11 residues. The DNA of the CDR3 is TGCAGCGTTCGGGAGCAAGAGACCCAGTACTTC. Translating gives CSVREQETQYF.

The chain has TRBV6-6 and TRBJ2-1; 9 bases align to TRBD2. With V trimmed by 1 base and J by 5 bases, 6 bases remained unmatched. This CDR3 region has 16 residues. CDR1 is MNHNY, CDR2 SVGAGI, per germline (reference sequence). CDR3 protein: CASSYLRSSGDNEQFF. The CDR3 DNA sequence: TGTGCCAGCAGTTACTTGAGGTCTAGCGGGGACAATGAGCAGTTCTTC.

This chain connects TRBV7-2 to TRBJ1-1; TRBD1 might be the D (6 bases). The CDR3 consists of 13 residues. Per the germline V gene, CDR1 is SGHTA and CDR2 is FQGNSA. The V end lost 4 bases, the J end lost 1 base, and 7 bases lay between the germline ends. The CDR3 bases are TGTGCCAGCAGCTCGACAGGGAACACTGAAGCTTTCTTT. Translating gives CASSSTGNTEAFF.

The CDR3 spells CAWSVTGDNQPQHF. The CDR3 bases are TGTGCCTGGAGTGTCACAGGGGACAATCAGCCCCAGCATTTT. The chain recombines TRBV30 with TRBJ1-5, with TRBD1 identical over 7 bases. CDR1 is GTSNPN and CDR2 is SVGIG in the germline V gene (reference sequence). The CDR3 totals 14 residues. J lost 3 bases, V lost 0 bases, and 2 bases had no gene match.

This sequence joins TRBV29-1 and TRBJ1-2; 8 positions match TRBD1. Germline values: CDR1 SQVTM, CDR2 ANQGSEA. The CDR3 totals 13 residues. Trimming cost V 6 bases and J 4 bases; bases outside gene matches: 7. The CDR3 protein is CSVADRGSYGYTF. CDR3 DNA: TGCAGCGTAGCCGACAGGGGATCCTATGGCTACACCTTC.

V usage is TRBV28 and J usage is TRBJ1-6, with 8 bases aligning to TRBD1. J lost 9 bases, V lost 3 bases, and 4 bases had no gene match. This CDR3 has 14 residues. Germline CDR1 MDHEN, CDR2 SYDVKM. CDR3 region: CASSLRTGISPLHF. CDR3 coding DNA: TGTGCCAGCAGTTTGAGGACAGGGATTTCACCCCTCCACTTT.

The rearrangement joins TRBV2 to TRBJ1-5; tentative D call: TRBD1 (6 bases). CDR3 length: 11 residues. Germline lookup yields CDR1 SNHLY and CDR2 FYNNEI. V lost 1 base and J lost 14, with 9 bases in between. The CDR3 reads CASSEDRTEHF. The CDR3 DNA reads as TGTGCCAGCAGTGAAGATCGGACAGAGCATTTT.